The rows below give T cell receptor beta chains drawn from one sample of a study of technical replicates of blood from a few donors. Clones were read by immunoSEQ multiplex PCR, and TCRdb kept only the in-frame ones, dropping some. The table has roughly 80,000 clones, roughly 90% seen once. Material: T cells isolated from PBMCs. All receptors derive from a human donor in good health. The CDR3 runs from the conserved cysteine through the conserved F or W. The order of the fields is CDR3 DNA, CDR3 protein, clone size, V gene, D gene, J gene. The D gene is left open where the match is weak. The listing skips clone size in some rows; elsewhere it reads once, few, many or a size class.

DNA: TGCGCCAGCAGCCAGAGCCTTACCACCGGGGAGCTGTTTTTT; CDR3: CASSQSLTTGELFF; size: NA; V: TRBV4-1; D: NA; J: TRBJ2-2
DNA: TGTGCCAGCAGCCGAGGAGGGAGGACTGAAGCTTTCTTT; CDR3: CASSRGGRTEAFF; size: NA; V: TRBV7-8; D: NA; J: TRBJ1-1
DNA: TGTGCCAGCAGTTTCTCGCTCGACAGGTTCCAGCCCCAGCATTTT; CDR3: CASSFSLDRFQPQHF; size: NA; V: TRBV28; D: NA; J: TRBJ1-5
DNA: TGTGCCAGTAGCCAGACGGAGGGAACTAATGAAAAACTGTTTTTT; CDR3: CASSQTEGTNEKLFF; size: NA; V: TRBV19; D: NA; J: TRBJ1-4
DNA: TGTGCCAGCAGCGTCGCTGGAACGGGACTAGCGGGACATGAGCAGTTCTTC; CDR3: CASSVAGTGLAGHEQFF; size: NA; V: TRBV9; D: TRBD2; J: TRBJ2-1
DNA: TGCGCCAGCAAGGGAACCGGGACATCCTACAATGAGCAGTTCTTC; CDR3: CASKGTGTSYNEQFF; size: once; V: TRBV5-1; D: NA; J: TRBJ2-1
DNA: TGTGCCAGCATCTCTCCGGGACAGGGGGCATGGGAGCAGTACTTC; CDR3: CASISPGQGAWEQYF; size: NA; V: TRBV6-6; D: TRBD1; J: TRBJ2-7
DNA: TGTGCCAGTAGCCCAAGGCTAGCGGGAGCCTACGAGCAGTACTTC; CDR3: CASSPRLAGAYEQYF; size: NA; V: TRBV19; D: TRBD2; J: TRBJ2-7
DNA: TGTGCCAGCAGCTACGACAGAGGAAGCACTGAAGCTTTCTTT; CDR3: CASSYDRGSTEAFF; size: NA; V: TRBV7-3; D: NA; J: TRBJ1-1
DNA: TGTGCCAGCAACCTTATCAGGGCCCGCATGAACACTGAAGCTTTCTTT; CDR3: CASNLIRARMNTEAFF; size: NA; V: TRBV7-8; D: NA; J: TRBJ1-1
DNA: TGTGCCAGCAGCCGGACGGGGGAAGCTTTCTTT; CDR3: CASSRTGEAFF; size: NA; V: TRBV7-9; D: NA; J: TRBJ1-1
DNA: TGTGCCAGCAGCGCGACAGGGACACCCCTCCACTTT; CDR3: CASSATGTPLHF; size: NA; V: TRBV7-2; D: TRBD1; J: TRBJ1-6
DNA: TGTGCCAGCAGTTTATTTAGTCAGGGGACATGGTTAAAGACCCAGTACTTC; CDR3: CASSLFSQGTWLKTQYF; size: NA; V: TRBV27; D: NA; J: TRBJ2-5
DNA: TGCAGCGTTTCTCAGGGGGGCACAGATACGCAGTATTTT; CDR3: CSVSQGGTDTQYF; size: NA; V: TRBV29-1; D: TRBD1; J: TRBJ2-3
DNA: TGCGCCAGCAGCTTGCTAGATACGCAGTATTTT; CDR3: CASSLLDTQYF; size: NA; V: TRBV5-1; D: NA; J: TRBJ2-3